The present entry profiles one T cell receptor beta chain with its context. Its antigen is as yet unknown. Germline is not matched at one junction end, which may reflect a read error. Through a sample-barcoded 5' primer and a J-beta primer mix, a second PCR was run for roughly 6 to 12 cycles. TCRdb used MiXCR to reprocess the 5' RACE reads, holding one entry per CDR3 protein. The table shows about 1.1 million distinct CDR3 sequences, with more than 30% occurring only once. The data originate from a study of blood T cells in healthy people across ages. Study overall: Capturing about one barcoded beta molecule per two T cells was achieved by template switching.

Broader study findings: Diversity of TCR beta per million T cells declined in a roughly linear way with age.

The receptor was isolated from a man younger than 35 in good health. The sample comprised blood.

CDR3 nucleotides: TGTGGCAGCAGTGAGACAGGTTCCTATGGCTACACCTTC. It is translated as CGSSETGSYGYTF. The V and J genes are TRBV6-1 and TRBJ1-2; D is perhaps TRBD1 (6 bases). Germline V gene sequence: CDR1 MNHNS, CDR2 SASEGT. CDR3 size: 13 residues.